Each of the 15 T cell receptor beta chains below was sequenced from the same sample in a study of T cell responses to AZD1222 COVID-19 vaccine. Method: immunoSEQ multiplex PCR; TCRdb's copy keeps in-frame clones and lacks some. The sample lists approximately 79,000 clones, around nine tenths occurring once. The sequenced sample was peripheral blood, obtained on day 0 of AZD1222 vaccination. The source of these receptors is an adult in good health.

This chain connects TRBV5-1 to TRBJ2-3; no definite D call. The CDR3 sequence is 13 residues long. V lost 4 bases, J lost 4 bases, and 10 bases lay in between. The germline CDR1 and CDR2 sequences are SGHRS and YFSETQ. The CDR3 sequence: CASSPTLADTQYF. In DNA form, the CDR3 reads TGCGCCAGCAGCCCCACCCTAGCAGATACGCAGTATTTT.

V is TRBV20-1 and J is TRBJ2-7, with D hard to call. Between the trimmed V and J ends, which lost 3 bases and 1 base, there was a span of 7 bases. This CDR3 spans 12 amino acids. Germline V gives CDR1 DFQATT, CDR2 SNEGSKA (reference sequence). In nucleotides, the CDR3 is TGCAGTGCTAGTCAAGTGTCCTACGAGCAGTACTTC. It translates to CSASQVSYEQYF.

The chain is built from TRBV5-6 and TRBJ1-5, with 9 bases matching TRBD1. The V gene end was trimmed by 3 bases and the J gene end by 5 bases; junction bases not matched to a gene: 15. Germline V gene sequence: CDR1 SGHDT, CDR2 YYEEEE. There are 18 residues in the CDR3. CDR3 loop: CASSSTVQGAGVDQPQHF. CDR3 in DNA: TGTGCCAGCAGCTCGACTGTACAGGGGGCCGGGGTTGATCAGCCCCAGCATTTT.

The chain recombines TRBV13 with TRBJ1-2; TRBD1 aligns across 10 bases. This CDR3 is 14 amino acids long. The ends lost 4 bases at V and 7 bases at J; junction bases unmatched: 6. CDR1 is PRHDT and CDR2 is FYEKMQ in the germline V gene (reference sequence). The CDR3 nucleotides read TGTGCCAGCAGCTCAGTGACAGGGGGCGGTGGCTACACCTTC. This translates into CASSSVTGGGGYTF. Full variable domain (missing parts from reference TRBV13 and TRBJ1-2): AAGVIQSPRHLIKEKRETATLKCYPIPRHDTVYWYQQGPGQDPQFLISFYEKMQSDKGSIPDRFSAQQFSDYHSELNMSSLELGDSALYFCASSSVTGGGGYTFGSGTRLTVV.

The chain combines TRBV6-5 with TRBJ2-5, with D possibly being TRBD2 (5 bases). The ends were cut back, 2 bases at V and 7 bases at J, with 11 bases in the middle. The germline V gene encodes CDR1 MNHEY and CDR2 SVGAGI. This CDR3 is 13 amino acids long. CDR3 sequence (DNA): TGTGCCAGCAGTTACAATGGTGAGGGGACCCAGTACTTC. It translates to CASSYNGEGTQYF.

The V and J genes are TRBV5-6 and TRBJ1-2; D is unresolved. CDR1 and CDR2 from the germline V gene are SGHDT and YYEEEE. The CDR3 length is 14 residues. Trimming pared 0 bases from V and 4 bases from J, leaving 10 bases between. The CDR3 coding sequence is TGTGCCAGCAGCTTGGGAGGGATGGGCTATGGCTACACCTTC. Its translation: CASSLGGMGYGYTF.

CDR3 in amino acids: CASSPPARLWEQFF. CDR3 DNA: TGTGCCAGCAGCCCTCCTGCGCGGCTTTGGGAGCAGTTCTTC. This chain uses TRBV7-8 with TRBJ2-1, with no clear D. Germline values: CDR1 SGHVS, CDR2 FQNEAQ. The CDR3 covers 14 residues. The ends were cut back, 5 bases at V and 10 bases at J, with 18 bases in the middle.

The chain joins TRBV5-4 to TRBJ1-1; D unclear. The CDR3 is 14 residues long. The germline V gene has CDR1 SGHNT and CDR2 YYREEE (reference sequence). Trimming cost V 0 bases and J 6 bases, with 12 bases left between them. CDR3 in DNA: TGTGCCAGCAGCTTGGATAGGCGTGGGTCTGAAGCTTTCTTT. This sequence encodes CASSLDRRGSEAFF.

Turning to this clone: One end of the junction varies from germline; a read error may be responsible. The gene calls are TRBV7-7 and TRBJ2-1, with 13 bases aligning to TRBD2. The CDR3 loop spans 16 amino acids. CDR1 and CDR2 (germline): SSHAT, FNYEAQ (reference sequence). The CDR3 loop is CASSPRGLAGLREQFF. The CDR3 DNA reads TGTGCTAGCAGCCCCAGGGGACTAGCGGGGCTTCGGGAGCAGTTCTTC.

This clone was seen a handful of times. Distinct nucleotide sequences in the sample also encode this CDR3. The gene calls are TRBV9 and TRBJ2-3; TRBD2 aligns across 7 bases. Germline loops: CDR1 SGDLS, CDR2 YYNGEE. With 2 bases clipped from V and 6 bases from J, the junction kept 6 bases outside the gene matches. The CDR3 runs 14 residues. CDR3 DNA: TGTGCCAGCAGCGTTGAGGGAGGGGCGGATACGCAGTATTTT. It is translated as CASSVEGGADTQYF.

This CDR3 reads CASRWNTGELFF. The CDR3 nucleotides read TGTGCCAGCAGATGGAACACCGGGGAGCTGTTTTTT. The chain recombines TRBV28 with TRBJ2-2, with no clear D. Trimming took off 6 bases at V and 1 base at J, with 3 bases between the two ends. The CDR3 consists of 12 residues. CDR1 MDHEN and CDR2 SYDVKM come from the germline V gene.

The chain uses TRBV6-5 and TRBJ2-1, with TRBD2 matching 9 bases. CDR1 MNHEY and CDR2 SVGAGI come from the germline V gene. The CDR3 contains 14 residues. V shed 3 bases and J 6 bases; nucleotides not matched to a gene: 3. CDR3: CASSYSGSINEQFF. DNA for the CDR3: TGTGCCAGCAGTTATAGCGGGAGTATCAATGAGCAGTTCTTC.

The V gene is TRBV18, the J gene TRBJ1-1; 9 nucleotides agree with TRBD1. The length of the CDR3 is 16 residues. CDR1 and CDR2 (germline): KGHSH, LQKENI. V lost 4 bases and J lost 3; bases outside the gene matches: 9. Here the CDR3 reads CASSLPYRGHDTEAFF. CDR3 bases: TGTGCCAGCTCACTACCCTACAGGGGGCATGACACTGAAGCTTTCTTT.

The chain combines TRBV28 with TRBJ1-3; tentatively, D is TRBD1 (6 bases). This CDR3 has 15 amino acids. Trimming pared 4 bases from V and 4 bases from J, leaving 14 bases between. Germline V gives CDR1 MDHEN, CDR2 SYDVKM. The DNA for the CDR3 is TGTGCCAGCAGTTCTTCTCCGGGGGCCGGAAACACCATATATTTT. It translates to CASSSSPGAGNTIYF. Full variable domain (rest looked up from reference TRBV28 and TRBJ1-3): DVKVTQSSRYLVKRTGEKVFLECVQDMDHENMFWYRQDPGLGLRLIYFSYDVKMKEKGDIPEGYSVSREKKERFSLILESASTNQTSMYLCASSSSPGAGNTIYFGEGSWLTVV.

This clone has only a few counts. This chain joins TRBV3-1 (or the pseudogene TRBV3-2) and TRBJ1-1; D is unresolved. The CDR3 extends over 12 amino acids. CDR1 and CDR2 from the germline V gene are LGHDT and YNNKEL (reference sequence). V lost 1 base to trimming and J lost 9 bases, with 9 bases between them. CDR3 sequence: CASSQGYTQAFF. The DNA of the CDR3 is TGTGCCAGCAGCCAAGGATACACCCAAGCTTTCTTT.